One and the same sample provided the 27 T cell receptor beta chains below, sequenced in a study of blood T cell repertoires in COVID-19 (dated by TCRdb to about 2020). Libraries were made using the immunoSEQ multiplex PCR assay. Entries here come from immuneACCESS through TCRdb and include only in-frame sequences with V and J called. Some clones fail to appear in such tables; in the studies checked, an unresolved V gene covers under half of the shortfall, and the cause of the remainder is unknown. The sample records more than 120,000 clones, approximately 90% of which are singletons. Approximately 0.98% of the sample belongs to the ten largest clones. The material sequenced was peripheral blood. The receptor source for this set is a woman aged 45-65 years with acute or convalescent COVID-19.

The DNA of the CDR3 is TGTGCCAGCAGTCATCATTGGACAGGGGTCGAGCAGTACTTC. Translation: CASSHHWTGVEQYF. The genes are TRBV27 and TRBJ2-7; TRBD1 aligns across 9 bases. CDR1 is MNHEY, CDR2 SMNVEV, per germline (reference sequence). The CDR3 extends over 14 amino acids. V dropped 5 bases and J dropped 6; count of bases not matched to a gene: 8.

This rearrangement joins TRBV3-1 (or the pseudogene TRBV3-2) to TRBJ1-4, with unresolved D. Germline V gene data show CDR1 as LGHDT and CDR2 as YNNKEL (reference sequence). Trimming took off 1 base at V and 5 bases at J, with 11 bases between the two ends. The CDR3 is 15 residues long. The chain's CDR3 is CASSQGSGANEKLFF. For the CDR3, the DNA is TGTGCCAGCAGCCAAGGCTCCGGAGCGAATGAAAAACTGTTTTTT.

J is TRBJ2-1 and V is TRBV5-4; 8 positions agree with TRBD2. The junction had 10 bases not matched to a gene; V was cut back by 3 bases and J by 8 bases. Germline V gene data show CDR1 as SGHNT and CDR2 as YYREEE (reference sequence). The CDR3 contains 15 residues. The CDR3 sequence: CASSSPRGGIDEQFF. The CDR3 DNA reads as TGTGCCAGCAGCTCGCCTCGGGGGGGCATCGATGAGCAGTTCTTC.

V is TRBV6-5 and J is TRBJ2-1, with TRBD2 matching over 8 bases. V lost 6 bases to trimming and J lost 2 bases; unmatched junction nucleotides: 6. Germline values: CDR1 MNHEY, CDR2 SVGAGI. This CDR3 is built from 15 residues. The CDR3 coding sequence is TGTGCCAGCAGCGGGAGGGGTATCACCTACAATGAGCAGTTCTTC. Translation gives CASSGRGITYNEQFF.

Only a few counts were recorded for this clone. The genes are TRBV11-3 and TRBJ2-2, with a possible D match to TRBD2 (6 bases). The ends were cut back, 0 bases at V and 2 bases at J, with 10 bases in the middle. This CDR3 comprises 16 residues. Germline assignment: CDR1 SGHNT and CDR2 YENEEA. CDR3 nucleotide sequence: TGTGCCAGCAGCTTAGAATCCGGGAGCAACACCGGGGAGCTGTTTTTT. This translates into CASSLESGSNTGELFF.

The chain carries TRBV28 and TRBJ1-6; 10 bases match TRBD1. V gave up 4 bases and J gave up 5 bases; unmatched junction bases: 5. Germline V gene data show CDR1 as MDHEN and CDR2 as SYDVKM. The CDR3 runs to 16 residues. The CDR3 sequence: CASSWVGTGDNSPLHF. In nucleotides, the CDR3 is TGTGCCAGCAGTTGGGTTGGGACAGGGGATAATTCACCCCTCCACTTT. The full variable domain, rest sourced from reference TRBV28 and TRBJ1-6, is DVKVTQSSRYLVKRTGEKVFLECVQDMDHENMFWYRQDPGLGLRLIYFSYDVKMKEKGDIPEGYSVSREKKERFSLILESASTNQTSMYLCASSWVGTGDNSPLHFGNGTRLTVT.

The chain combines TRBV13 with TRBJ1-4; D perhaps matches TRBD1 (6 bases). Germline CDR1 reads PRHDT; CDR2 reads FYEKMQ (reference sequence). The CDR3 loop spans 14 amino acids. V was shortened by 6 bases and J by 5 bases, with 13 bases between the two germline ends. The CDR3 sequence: CASRLAQGNEKLFF. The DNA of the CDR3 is TGTGCCAGCAGGCTGGCTCAGGGGAATGAAAAACTGTTTTTT. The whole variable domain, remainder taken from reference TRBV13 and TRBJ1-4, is AAGVIQSPRHLIKEKRETATLKCYPIPRHDTVYWYQQGPGQDPQFLISFYEKMQSDKGSIPDRFSAQQFSDYHSELNMSSLELGDSALYFCASRLAQGNEKLFFGSGTQLSVL.

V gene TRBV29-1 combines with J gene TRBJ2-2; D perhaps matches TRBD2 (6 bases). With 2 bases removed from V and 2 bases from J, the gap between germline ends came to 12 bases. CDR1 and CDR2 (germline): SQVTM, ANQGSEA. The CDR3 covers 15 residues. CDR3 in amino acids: CSVELAGLNTGELFF. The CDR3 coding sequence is TGCAGCGTTGAACTCGCGGGGCTTAACACCGGGGAGCTGTTTTTT.

The CDR3 sequence is CASSMIAGRDSPLHF. In DNA form, the CDR3 reads TGTGCCAGTAGTATGATCGCGGGGAGAGATTCACCCCTCCACTTT. V usage is TRBV19 and J usage is TRBJ1-6, with D unclear. CDR3 length equals 15 residues. Trimming shortened V by 3 bases and J by 8 bases, and 14 bases separated the two germline ends. Germline V gives CDR1 LNHDA, CDR2 SQIVND (reference sequence).

CDR3 in amino acids: CASSSRQPPRGYTF. CDR3 DNA: TGCGCCAGCAGCTCAAGACAGCCCCCGAGGGGCTACACCTTC. This chain uses TRBV5-1 with TRBJ1-2, with D possibly being TRBD1 (5 bases). V lost 3 bases and J lost 8, with 17 bases in between. Germline V gene data show CDR1 as SGHRS and CDR2 as YFSETQ. CDR3 size: 14 residues.

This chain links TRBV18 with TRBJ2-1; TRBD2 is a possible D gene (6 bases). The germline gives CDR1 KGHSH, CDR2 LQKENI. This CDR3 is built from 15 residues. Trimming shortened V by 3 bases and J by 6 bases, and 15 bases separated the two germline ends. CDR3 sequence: CASSPVGASVNEQFF. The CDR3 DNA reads TGTGCCAGCTCACCCGTAGGGGCTAGCGTCAATGAGCAGTTCTTC. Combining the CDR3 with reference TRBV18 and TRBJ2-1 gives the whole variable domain NAGVMQNPRHLVRRRGQEARLRCSPMKGHSHVYWYRQLPEEGLKFMVYLQKENIIDESGMPKERFSAEFPKEGPSILRIQQVVRGDSAAYFCASSPVGASVNEQFFGPGTRLTVL.

The CDR3 sequence: CASSSTWTEVTPYSNQPQHF. As DNA, the CDR3 is TGTGCCAGCAGCTCCACTTGGACAGAAGTAACTCCCTATAGCAATCAGCCCCAGCATTTT. The chain links TRBV7-3 to TRBJ1-5; a possible D gene is TRBD1 (6 bases). The CDR3 extends over 20 amino acids. The germline V gene has CDR1 SGHTA and CDR2 FQGTGA. The V gene lost 4 bases and the J gene lost 0 bases, with 25 bases spanning the gap.

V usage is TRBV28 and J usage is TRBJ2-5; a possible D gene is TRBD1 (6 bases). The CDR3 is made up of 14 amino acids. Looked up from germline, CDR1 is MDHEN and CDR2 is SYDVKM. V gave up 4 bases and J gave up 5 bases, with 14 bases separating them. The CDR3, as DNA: TGTGCCAGCAGTTCGAACAGGGCGGGCGAGACCCAGTACTTC. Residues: CASSSNRAGETQYF. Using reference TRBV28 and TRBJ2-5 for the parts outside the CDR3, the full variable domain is DVKVTQSSRYLVKRTGEKVFLECVQDMDHENMFWYRQDPGLGLRLIYFSYDVKMKEKGDIPEGYSVSREKKERFSLILESASTNQTSMYLCASSSNRAGETQYFGPGTRLLVL.

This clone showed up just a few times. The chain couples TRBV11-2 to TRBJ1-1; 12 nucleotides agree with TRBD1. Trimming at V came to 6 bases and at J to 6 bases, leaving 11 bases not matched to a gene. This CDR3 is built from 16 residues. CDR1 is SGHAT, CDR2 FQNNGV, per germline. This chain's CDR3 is CASSSGTGGFFAEAFF. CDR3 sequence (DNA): TGTGCCAGCAGTTCCGGGACAGGGGGCTTTTTCGCTGAAGCTTTCTTT.

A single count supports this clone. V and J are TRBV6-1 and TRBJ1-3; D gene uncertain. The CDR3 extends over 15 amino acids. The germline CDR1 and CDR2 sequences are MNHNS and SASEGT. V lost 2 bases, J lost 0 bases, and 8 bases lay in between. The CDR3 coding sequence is TGTGCCAGCAGTGAACTGGCAGTCTCTGGAAACACCATATATTTT. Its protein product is CASSELAVSGNTIYF.

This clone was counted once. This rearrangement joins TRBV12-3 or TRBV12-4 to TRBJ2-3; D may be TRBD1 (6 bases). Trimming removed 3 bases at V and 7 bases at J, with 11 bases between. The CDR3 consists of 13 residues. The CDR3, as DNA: TGTGCCAGCAGTTTGTGGGGGCAAAATACGCAGTATTTT. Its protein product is CASSLWGQNTQYF.

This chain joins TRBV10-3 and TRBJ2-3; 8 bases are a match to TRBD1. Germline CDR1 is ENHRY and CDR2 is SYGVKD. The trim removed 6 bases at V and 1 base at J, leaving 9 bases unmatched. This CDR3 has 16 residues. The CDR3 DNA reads TGTGCCATCAGGGGGACAGGTCGACAAGGCACAGATACGCAGTATTTT. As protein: CAIRGTGRQGTDTQYF.

The CDR3 protein is CASSRSGQRNEKLFF. The CDR3 nucleotides are TGTGCCAGTAGTAGATCGGGACAGCGTAATGAAAAACTGTTTTTT. The chain combines TRBV19 with TRBJ1-4, with 7 bases fitting TRBD1. V shed 4 bases and J 4 bases; nucleotides not matched to a gene: 6. CDR1 is LNHDA, CDR2 SQIVND, per germline (reference sequence). CDR3 length equals 15 residues.

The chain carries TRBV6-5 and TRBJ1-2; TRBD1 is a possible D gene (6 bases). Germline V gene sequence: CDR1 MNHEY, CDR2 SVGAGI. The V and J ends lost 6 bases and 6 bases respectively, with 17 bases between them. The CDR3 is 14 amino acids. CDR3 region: CASRTPGGADGYTF. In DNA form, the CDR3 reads TGTGCCAGCAGGACTCCGGGGGGCGCGGATGGCTACACCTTC.

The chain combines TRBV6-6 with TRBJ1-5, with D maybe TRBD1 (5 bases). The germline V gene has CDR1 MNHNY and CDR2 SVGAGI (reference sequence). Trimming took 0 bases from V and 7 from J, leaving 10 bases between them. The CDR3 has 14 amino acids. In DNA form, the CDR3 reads TGTGCCAGCAGTTACTCAGGATGGGGCCAGCCCCAGCATTTT. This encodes CASSYSGWGQPQHF.

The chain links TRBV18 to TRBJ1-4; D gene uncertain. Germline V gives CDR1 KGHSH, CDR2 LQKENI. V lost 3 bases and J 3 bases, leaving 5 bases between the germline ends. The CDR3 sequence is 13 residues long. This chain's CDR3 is CASSPEPNEKLFF. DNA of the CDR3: TGTGCCAGCTCACCGGAGCCTAATGAAAAACTGTTTTTT.

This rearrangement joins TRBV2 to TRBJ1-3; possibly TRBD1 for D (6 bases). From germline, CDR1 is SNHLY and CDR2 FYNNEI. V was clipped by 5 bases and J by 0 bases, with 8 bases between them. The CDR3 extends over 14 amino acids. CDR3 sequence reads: CASSTGFSGNTIYF. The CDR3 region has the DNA TGTGCCAGCAGTACAGGGTTCTCTGGAAACACCATATATTTT.

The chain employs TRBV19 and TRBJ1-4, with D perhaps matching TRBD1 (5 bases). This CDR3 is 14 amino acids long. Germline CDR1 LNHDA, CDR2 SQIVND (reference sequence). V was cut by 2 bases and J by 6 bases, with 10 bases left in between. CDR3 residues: CASSISQGYEKLFF. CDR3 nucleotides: TGTGCCAGTAGTATAAGCCAGGGTTATGAAAAACTGTTTTTT.

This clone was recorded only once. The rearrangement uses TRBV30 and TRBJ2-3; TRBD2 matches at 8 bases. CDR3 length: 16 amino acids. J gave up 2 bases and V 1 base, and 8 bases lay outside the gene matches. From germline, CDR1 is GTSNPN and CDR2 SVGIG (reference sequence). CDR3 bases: TGTGCCTGGAGTGCTGGGGTAGCGGGATACACAGATACGCAGTATTTT. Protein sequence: CAWSAGVAGYTDTQYF. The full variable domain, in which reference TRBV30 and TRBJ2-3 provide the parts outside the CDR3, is SQTIHQWPATLVQPVGSPLSLECTVEGTSNPNLYWYRQAAGRGLQLLFYSVGIGQISSEVPQNLSASRPQDRQFILSSKKLLLSDSGFYLCAWSAGVAGYTDTQYFGPGTRLTVL.

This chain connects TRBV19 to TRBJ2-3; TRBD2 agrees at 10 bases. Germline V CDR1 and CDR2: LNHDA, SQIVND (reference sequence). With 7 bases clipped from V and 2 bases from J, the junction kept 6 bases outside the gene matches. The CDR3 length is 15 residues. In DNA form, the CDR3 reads TGTGCCAGTACCCCGAGCGGGAGGGCCACAGATACGCAGTATTTT. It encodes CASTPSGRATDTQYF.

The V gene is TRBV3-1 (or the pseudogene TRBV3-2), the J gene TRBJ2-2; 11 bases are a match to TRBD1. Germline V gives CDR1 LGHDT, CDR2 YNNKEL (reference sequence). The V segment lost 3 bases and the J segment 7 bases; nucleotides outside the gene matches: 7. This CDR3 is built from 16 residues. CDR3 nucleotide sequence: TGTGCCAGCAGCCAGCACGGACAGGGGGCTGGCGGGGAGCTGTTTTTT. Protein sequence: CASSQHGQGAGGELFF.

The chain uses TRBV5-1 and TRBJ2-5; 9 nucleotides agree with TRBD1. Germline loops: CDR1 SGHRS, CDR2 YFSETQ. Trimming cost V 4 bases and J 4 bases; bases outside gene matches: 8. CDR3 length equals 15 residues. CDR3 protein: CASSIGQGPAETQYF. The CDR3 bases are TGCGCCAGCAGCATCGGACAGGGGCCTGCAGAGACCCAGTACTTC.